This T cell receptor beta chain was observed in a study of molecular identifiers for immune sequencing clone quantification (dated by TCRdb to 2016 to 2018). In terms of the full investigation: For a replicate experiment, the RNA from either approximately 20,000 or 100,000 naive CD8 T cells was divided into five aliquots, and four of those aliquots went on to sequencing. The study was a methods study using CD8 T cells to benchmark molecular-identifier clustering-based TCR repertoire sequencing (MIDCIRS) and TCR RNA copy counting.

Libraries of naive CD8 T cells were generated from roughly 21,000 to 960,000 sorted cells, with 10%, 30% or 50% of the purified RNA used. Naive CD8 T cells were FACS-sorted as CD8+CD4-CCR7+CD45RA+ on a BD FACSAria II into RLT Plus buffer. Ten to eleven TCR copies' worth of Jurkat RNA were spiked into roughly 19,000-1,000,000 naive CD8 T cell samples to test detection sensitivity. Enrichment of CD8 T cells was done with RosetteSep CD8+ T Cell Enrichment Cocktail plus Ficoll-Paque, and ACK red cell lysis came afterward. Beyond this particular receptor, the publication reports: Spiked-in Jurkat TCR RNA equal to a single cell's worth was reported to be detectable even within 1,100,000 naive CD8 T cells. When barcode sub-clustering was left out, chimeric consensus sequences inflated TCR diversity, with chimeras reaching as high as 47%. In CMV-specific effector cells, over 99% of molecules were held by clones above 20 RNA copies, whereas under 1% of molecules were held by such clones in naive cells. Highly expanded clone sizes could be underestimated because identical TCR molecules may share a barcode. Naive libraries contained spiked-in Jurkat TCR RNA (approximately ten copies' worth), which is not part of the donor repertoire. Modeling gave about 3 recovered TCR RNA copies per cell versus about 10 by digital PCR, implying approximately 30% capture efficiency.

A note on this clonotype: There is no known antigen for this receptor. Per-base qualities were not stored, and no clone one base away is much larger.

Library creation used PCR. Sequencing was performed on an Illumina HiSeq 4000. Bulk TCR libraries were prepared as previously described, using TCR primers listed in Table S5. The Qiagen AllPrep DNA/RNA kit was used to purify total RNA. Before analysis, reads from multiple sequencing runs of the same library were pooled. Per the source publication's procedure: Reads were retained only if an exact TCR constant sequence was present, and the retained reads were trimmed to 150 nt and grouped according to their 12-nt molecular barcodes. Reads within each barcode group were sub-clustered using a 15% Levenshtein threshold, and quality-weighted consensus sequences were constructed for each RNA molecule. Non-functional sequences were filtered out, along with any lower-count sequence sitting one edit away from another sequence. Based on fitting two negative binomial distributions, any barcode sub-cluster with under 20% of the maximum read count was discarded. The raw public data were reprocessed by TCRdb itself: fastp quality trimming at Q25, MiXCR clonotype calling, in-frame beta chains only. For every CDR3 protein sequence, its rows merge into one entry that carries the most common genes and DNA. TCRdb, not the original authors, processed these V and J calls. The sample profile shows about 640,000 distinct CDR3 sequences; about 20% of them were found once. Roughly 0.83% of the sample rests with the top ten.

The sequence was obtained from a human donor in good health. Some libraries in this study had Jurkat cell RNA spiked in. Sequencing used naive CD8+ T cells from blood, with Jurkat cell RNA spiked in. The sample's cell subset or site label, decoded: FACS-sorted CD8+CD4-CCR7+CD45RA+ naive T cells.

The CDR3: CASSRLTGGLGNQPQHF. The DNA is as follows: TGTGCCAGCAGTAGATTGACAGGGGGCTTAGGAAATCAGCCCCAGCATTTT. The chain is assembled from TRBV6-5 and TRBJ1-5, with 10 central nucleotides matching TRBD1. Trimmed from V: 5 bases; trimmed from J: 4 bases; junction bases lacking a gene match: 11. Reading from cysteine to phenylalanine, the CDR3 counts 17 amino acids. Only the CDR3 region is kept as DNA, spanning 51 bases read in frame from base 1. As encoded in the germline V gene, CDR1 is MNHEY while CDR2 is SVGAGI.